The clone carrying this TCR beta chain has only a few counts. Its target is not known. UMIs and a universal primer site were added when TCR cDNA was made by 5'RACE template switching. TCRdb re-called the 5' RACE reads with MiXCR, one entry per CDR3 protein. The table records about 230,000 distinct CDR3 sequences, approximately 6.3% of them present only once. This record comes from a study of T cells after yellow fever vaccination. The overall study: SMART-Seq v4 Ultra Low Input handled preparation of low-cell-number fractions. Notes on the study in general: Of the clonotypes, a small share occurred in both CD4 and CD8 compartments. Post-booster samples contained most primary-vaccination clones (more than 95% CD4, about 85% CD8).

The CDR3 is 13 amino acids. Germline V lookup: CDR1 MNHEY, CDR2 SMNVEV (reference sequence). Between the trimmed V and J ends, which lost 4 bases and 4 bases, there was a span of 11 bases. The receptor's source is a man aged 25 to 45 who received the YFV17D yellow fever vaccine. This chain connects TRBV27 to TRBJ2-7; TRBD1 is a possible D gene (6 bases). The source was CD4+ T cells sorted from PBMCs, collected on the day of the yellow fever booster vaccination. The CDR3 protein is CASSSTGVYEQYF. The CDR3 DNA reads TGTGCCAGCAGTTCGACAGGCGTGTACGAGCAGTACTTC.